The TCR beta chain described here comes from a study of cytomegalovirus exposure and HLA in healthy donors. Primers: 60 Vbeta forward and 13 Jbeta reverse. Original data processing: A later analysis counted 80 million or so unique TCR beta chains, about 10 million shared. The assay was immunoSEQ multiplex PCR, and TCRdb's table has in-frame clones only and misses some. The V and J calls and clone size come from that table; D and trimming were worked out from the DNA. The listing contains nearly 200,000 clones. General observations from the study: The study listed approximately 160 cytomegalovirus-associated TCR beta chains. Most TCR sequences were seen very rarely across donors, but some public TCRs occurred in many.

Trimming cost V 5 bases and J 3 bases; bases outside gene matches: 5. Germline lookup yields CDR1 SEHNR and CDR2 FQNEAQ (reference sequence). CDR3 size: 14 residues. About this clone: Its specificity is not known.

The receptor was derived from a boy aged 5-17 years in good health and CMV-seronegative. This chain uses TRBV7-9 with TRBJ2-7, with 9 bases identical to TRBD1. Source material: PBMCs. The CDR3 is CASSRGQGDYEQYF. CDR3 sequence (DNA): TGTGCCAGCAGCCGGGGACAGGGAGACTACGAGCAGTACTTC.